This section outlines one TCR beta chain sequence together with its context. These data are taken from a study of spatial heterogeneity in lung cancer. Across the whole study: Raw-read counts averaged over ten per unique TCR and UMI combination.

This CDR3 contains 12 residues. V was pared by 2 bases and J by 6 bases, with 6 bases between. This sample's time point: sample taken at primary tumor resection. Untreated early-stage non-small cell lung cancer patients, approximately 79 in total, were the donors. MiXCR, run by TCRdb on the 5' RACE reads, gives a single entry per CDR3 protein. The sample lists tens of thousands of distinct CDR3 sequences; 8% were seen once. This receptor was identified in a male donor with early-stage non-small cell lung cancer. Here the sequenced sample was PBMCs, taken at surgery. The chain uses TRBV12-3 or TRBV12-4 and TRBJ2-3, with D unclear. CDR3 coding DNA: TGTGCCAGCAGTTTAAATTGGGATACGCAGTATTTT. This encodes CASSLNWDTQYF.